Many counts were recorded for the clone carrying this T cell receptor beta chain. These data belong to a study of T cells after yellow fever vaccination. CDR1 SNHLY and CDR2 FYNNEI come from the germline V gene. The length of the CDR3 is 13 residues. V shed 1 base and J shed 4 bases, with 5 bases lying between them. Each CDR3 protein gets one entry after TCRdb re-called the 5' RACE reads with MiXCR. In the table there are around 31,000 distinct CDR3 sequences, more than 9% of which are singletons. Source: PBMCs, either bulk or a sorted T-cell subset (CD4+, CD8+, memory, or dextramer-sorted; not recorded which), taken approximately 15 days after the first yellow fever vaccination. The V and J genes are TRBV2 and TRBJ1-5; no definite D call. This clonotype originated in a man aged 18 to 35 who received the YFV17D yellow fever vaccine. CDR3 loop: CASSEGLNQPQHF. CDR3 bases: TGTGCCAGCAGTGAAGGTCTTAATCAGCCCCAGCATTTT. Together with reference TRBV2 and TRBJ1-5, the CDR3 gives the full variable domain: EPEVTQTPSHQVTQMGQEVILRCVPISNHLYFYWYRQILGQKVEFLVSFYNNEISEKSEIFDDQFSVERPDGSNFTLKIRSTKLEDSAMYFCASSEGLNQPQHFGDGTRLSIL.